The 18 T cell receptor beta chains below were found in one sample sequenced in a study of response to subunit inactivated influenza vaccine. TCRdb analysed the RT-PCR reads with MiXCR anew, one entry per CDR3 protein. The table lists about 500,000 distinct CDR3 sequences, approximately 15% of them singletons. The sequenced sample was CD4+ T cells sorted from PBMCs, obtained around 25 months after vaccination. These TCRs come from a man aged 50 to 75 who received an inactivated influenza vaccine.

The chain is built from TRBV20-1 and TRBJ2-7; 9 positions agree with TRBD2. The CDR3 extends over 13 amino acids. In germline, CDR1 is DFQATT, CDR2 SNEGSKA (reference sequence). With V trimmed by 4 bases and J by 5 bases, 6 bases remained unmatched. The DNA for the CDR3 is TGCAGTGCTACCCCGGGACTAGCACACGAGCAGTACTTC. This translates into CSATPGLAHEQYF.

The CDR3 sequence is CASSQGIYEQYF. CDR3 bases: TGTGCCAGCAGCCAAGGCATCTACGAGCAGTACTTC. The genes are TRBV3-1 and TRBJ2-7; no reliable D call. V lost 1 base to trimming and J lost 3 bases, with 4 bases between them. The germline V gene encodes CDR1 LGHDT and CDR2 YNNKEL (reference sequence). The CDR3 runs 12 residues.

This clonotype was counted ten times or more. The gene calls are TRBV7-2 and TRBJ1-3, with D possibly TRBD1 on 5 matching bases. This CDR3 is built from 14 residues. Between the trimmed V and J ends, which lost 4 bases and 2 bases, there was a span of 9 bases. Germline V gene lookup returns CDR1 SGHTA and CDR2 FQGNSA. CDR3 region: CASSSGHPGNTIYF. The CDR3 DNA is TGTGCCAGCAGCTCTGGACATCCTGGAAACACCATATATTTT.

This clonotype appeared many times. V gene TRBV29-1 combines with J gene TRBJ2-7; possible D gene TRBD2, 5 bases. The V end lost 4 bases, the J end lost 5 bases, and 12 bases lay between the germline ends. There are 12 residues in the CDR3. The germline V gene has CDR1 SQVTM and CDR2 ANQGSEA. The CDR3 DNA reads TGCAGCGTTGGGGCGGGTTTTGACGAGCAGTACTTC. This sequence encodes CSVGAGFDEQYF.

The chain carries TRBV9 and TRBJ2-7; TRBD2 matches at 8 bases. This CDR3 region has 14 residues. Germline trimming cut 4 bases from V and 6 bases from J; bases unmatched to any gene: 9. CDR1 is SGDLS, CDR2 YYNGEE, per germline. The CDR3 bases are TGTGCCAGCAGCCCTCTTAGCGGGGTCACCGAGCAGTACTTC. It specifies CASSPLSGVTEQYF.

The J gene is TRBJ2-2, the V gene TRBV7-7; 8 positions agree with TRBD2. The CDR3 extends over 15 amino acids. The germline CDR1 and CDR2 sequences are SSHAT and FNYEAQ (reference sequence). V shed 5 bases and J 5 bases; nucleotides not matched to a gene: 7. The DNA of the CDR3 is TGTGCCAGCAGCAGGGGACTAGGGAAAACCGGGGAGCTGTTTTTT. This translates into CASSRGLGKTGELFF.

V gene TRBV7-9 combines with J gene TRBJ1-1; 7 nucleotides match TRBD1. Germline assignment: CDR1 SEHNR and CDR2 FQNEAQ (reference sequence). CDR3 size: 17 residues. V shed 5 bases and J 0 bases; nucleotides not matched to a gene: 12. The CDR3 region has the DNA TGTGCCAGCAGCGGTGGGAGACAGGGCTTGCTGAACACTGAAGCTTTCTTT. Protein product: CASSGGRQGLLNTEAFF.

The chain couples TRBV3-1 to TRBJ2-5; no clear D. The V end lost 7 bases, the J end lost 0 bases, and 9 bases lay between the germline ends. CDR3 length: 13 residues. Germline lookup yields CDR1 LGHDT and CDR2 YNNKEL (reference sequence). The CDR3 reads CASKQPYQETQYF. For the CDR3, the DNA is TGTGCCAGCAAACAGCCGTACCAAGAGACCCAGTACTTC.

This clonotype was observed a handful of times. The chain carries TRBV29-1 and TRBJ2-2; tentatively, D is TRBD1 (7 bases). V was cut by 5 bases and J by 15 bases, with 22 bases left in between. From germline, CDR1 is SQVTM and CDR2 ANQGSEA. The CDR3 covers 13 residues. CDR3 loop: CSVLPDRRGPLFF. CDR3 sequence (DNA): TGCAGCGTTCTACCGGACAGGAGGGGACCGTTGTTTTTT.

This clonotype was recorded many times. V gene TRBV7-2 combines with J gene TRBJ2-4, with D possibly being TRBD1 (5 bases). Trimming took 4 bases from V and 0 from J, leaving 7 bases between them. This CDR3 is 14 amino acids long. Per the germline V gene, CDR1 is SGHTA and CDR2 is FQGNSA. The CDR3 sequence is CASSSQGAKNIQYF. As DNA, the CDR3 is TGTGCCAGCAGCTCCCAGGGAGCCAAAAACATTCAGTACTTC.

CDR3 coding DNA: TGTGCCATCAGTGATCAGGACAGCCCGTTCTTC. This codes for CAISDQDSPFF. V usage is TRBV10-3 and J usage is TRBJ2-1, with D perhaps TRBD1 (6 bases). With 3 bases removed from V and 15 bases from J, the gap between germline ends came to 12 bases. This CDR3 region has 11 residues. Per the germline V gene, CDR1 is ENHRY and CDR2 is SYGVKD.

The chain employs TRBV6-1 and TRBJ1-1; TRBD1 aligns across 10 bases. Germline loops: CDR1 MNHNS, CDR2 SASEGT. The V segment lost 6 bases and the J segment 10 bases; nucleotides outside the gene matches: 20. The length of the CDR3 is 17 residues. CDR3 nucleotides: TGTGCCAGCAGCCCCTGGAGTGGGACAGGGGAGAACGAGGGAGCTTTCTTT. Amino acids: CASSPWSGTGENEGAFF.

This clonotype turned up a few times. V and J are TRBV20-1 and TRBJ1-5, with a weak D call TRBD1 (5 bases). CDR1 and CDR2 from the germline V gene are DFQATT and SNEGSKA (reference sequence). Trimming removed 1 base at V and 5 bases at J, with 18 bases between. The CDR3 length is 16 residues. CDR3 nucleotides: TGCAGTGCTAGAGTAAGGGGAAGGACCACGGATCAGCCCCAGCATTTT. This sequence encodes CSARVRGRTTDQPQHF.

Only a few counts were recorded for this clonotype. The rearrangement uses TRBV24-1 and TRBJ2-1; tentatively, D is TRBD1 (6 bases). Deletions cut 4 bases from V and 4 bases from J, with 10 bases between. CDR3 length: 14 amino acids. Germline-derived CDR1 and CDR2 are KGHDR and SFDVKD. The CDR3: CATSDQGHYNEQFF. In nucleotides, the CDR3 is TGTGCCACCAGTGACCAGGGACATTACAATGAGCAGTTCTTC.

This chain links TRBV18 with TRBJ1-6, with 9 bases matching TRBD1. With 8 bases clipped from V and 7 bases from J, the junction kept 6 bases outside the gene matches. This CDR3 has 14 amino acids. Germline V gene sequence: CDR1 KGHSH, CDR2 LQKENI. The CDR3 here is CASQSGTGNSPLHF. The DNA for the CDR3 is TGTGCCAGCCAGTCCGGGACAGGGAATTCACCCCTCCACTTT. Drawing the rest from reference TRBV18 and TRBJ1-6, the complete variable domain is NAGVMQNPRHLVRRRGQEARLRCSPMKGHSHVYWYRQLPEEGLKFMVYLQKENIIDESGMPKERFSAEFPKEGPSILRIQQVVRGDSAAYFCASQSGTGNSPLHFGNGTRLTVT.

This clonotype has a handful of counts. This sequence joins TRBV25-1 and TRBJ2-7; a possible D gene is TRBD1 (6 bases). V was cut by 3 bases and J by 7 bases, with 16 bases left in between. This CDR3 spans 14 amino acids. From germline, CDR1 is MGHDK and CDR2 SYGVNS. The CDR3 loop reads CASSEPTGSAEQYF. The DNA for the CDR3 is TGTGCCAGCAGTGAGCCGACAGGATCTGCAGAGCAGTACTTC.

This clonotype appeared a few times. The chain has TRBV11-2 and TRBJ2-3, with D unclear. The V and J ends lost 5 bases and 4 bases respectively, with 13 bases between them. CDR1 is SGHAT, CDR2 FQNNGV, per germline. CDR3 length: 14 amino acids. CDR3 sequence: CASSQSRAADTQYF. In nucleotides, the CDR3 is TGTGCCAGCAGCCAAAGCCGGGCCGCAGATACGCAGTATTTT.

The rearrangement uses TRBV18 and TRBJ2-1, with D unclear. This CDR3 is built from 12 residues. Germline CDR1 reads KGHSH; CDR2 reads LQKENI. The V gene lost 6 bases and the J gene lost 6 bases, with 9 bases spanning the gap. CDR3 coding DNA: TGTGCCAGCTCTCCCGACTTCAATGAGCAGTTCTTC. This codes for CASSPDFNEQFF.